Shown below are 32 T cell receptor beta chains from a single sample sequenced in a study of blood T cell repertoires in COVID-19. Profiled with immunoSEQ multiplex PCR; TCRdb holds only in-frame clones, not every one. The sample has just under 150,000 clones; roughly 82% are singletons. The sequencing sample was made of peripheral blood. These receptors were taken from a human donor in a cohort sampled during active COVID-19.

V is TRBV20-1 and J is TRBJ2-7; 9 nucleotides agree with TRBD1. The CDR3 is made up of 13 amino acids. The V gene end was trimmed by 3 bases and the J gene end by 3 bases; junction bases not matched to a gene: 3. CDR1 and CDR2 from the germline V gene are DFQATT and SNEGSKA (reference sequence). The chain's CDR3 is CSASGGQGYEQYF. The CDR3, as DNA: TGCAGTGCTAGTGGGGGACAGGGCTACGAGCAGTACTTC.

The V gene is TRBV5-1, the J gene TRBJ1-4, with TRBD1 identical over 9 bases. CDR1 SGHRS and CDR2 YFSETQ come from the germline V gene. Trimming took 4 bases from V and 8 from J; bases not matched to a gene: 6. The CDR3 is made up of 14 amino acids. The CDR3 DNA reads TGCGCCAGCAGCATAGGACAGGGGAAGGAAAAACTGTTTTTT. Translating gives CASSIGQGKEKLFF.

The V call is TRBV18, the J call TRBJ1-6; TRBD1 matches 9 bases. The CDR3 has 15 residues. V shed 3 bases and J 6 bases; nucleotides not matched to a gene: 3. The V gene's germline CDR1 is KGHSH and CDR2 LQKENI. CDR3 loop: CASSPGQGINSPLHF. The CDR3 nucleotides are TGTGCCAGCTCACCGGGACAGGGAATTAATTCACCCCTCCACTTT.

This chain connects TRBV29-1 to TRBJ1-2, with D uncertain. Germline V gene data show CDR1 as SQVTM and CDR2 as ANQGSEA. V was shortened by 0 bases and J by 4 bases, with 9 bases between the two germline ends. The CDR3 has 13 residues. The CDR3 nucleotides are TGCAGCGTTGAAGATCCCCGGAGCTATGGCTACACCTTC. This codes for CSVEDPRSYGYTF. Full variable domain (rest looked up from reference TRBV29-1 and TRBJ1-2): SAVISQKPSRDICQRGTSLTIQCQVDSQVTMMFWYRQQPGQSLTLIATANQGSEATYESGFVIDKFPISRPNLTFSTLTVSNMSPEDSSIYLCSVEDPRSYGYTFGSGTRLTVV.

The chain combines TRBV7-3 with TRBJ2-5; D is perhaps TRBD2 (5 bases). CDR3 length: 14 amino acids. Looked up from germline, CDR1 is SGHTA and CDR2 is FQGTGA. Trimming cost V 4 bases and J 3 bases, with 12 bases left between them. The CDR3 DNA is TGTGCCAGCAGCTCCGGAGGTAGGGAAGAGACCCAGTACTTC. Translation gives CASSSGGREETQYF.

V usage is TRBV5-1 and J usage is TRBJ1-1, with TRBD1 matching over 11 bases. The CDR3 has 16 residues. The germline V gene encodes CDR1 SGHRS and CDR2 YFSETQ. Trimming at V came to 0 bases and at J to 11 bases, leaving 12 bases not matched to a gene. In nucleotides, the CDR3 is TGCGCCAGCAGCTTGGCCCTAAGGACAGGGGGCGAGGGGGCTTTCTTT. This encodes CASSLALRTGGEGAFF.

This sequence joins TRBV6-5 and TRBJ1-6; perhaps TRBD1 as D (5 bases). The V gene lost 2 bases and the J gene lost 4 bases, with 12 bases spanning the gap. The CDR3 is 16 residues long. Germline CDR1 MNHEY, CDR2 SVGAGI. CDR3 nucleotides: TGTGCCAGCAGTTACGCCGGGGGGGGATATAATTCACCCCTCCACTTT. It specifies CASSYAGGGYNSPLHF.

V and J are TRBV9 and TRBJ2-1; D perhaps matches TRBD1 (5 bases). V was shortened by 5 bases and J by 3 bases, with 9 bases between the two germline ends. CDR3 length: 13 amino acids. Germline-derived CDR1 and CDR2 are SGDLS and YYNGEE. The CDR3 loop is CASSITGYNEQFF. In DNA, the CDR3 is TGTGCCAGCAGTATAACAGGCTACAATGAGCAGTTCTTC.

The V and J genes are TRBV5-1 and TRBJ2-5, with 7 bases matching TRBD2. V lost 4 bases and J lost 0; bases outside the gene matches: 6. The CDR3 consists of 15 residues. Looked up from germline, CDR1 is SGHRS and CDR2 is YFSETQ. The CDR3 DNA sequence: TGCGCCAGCAGCACCGGGACTACCTACCAAGAGACCCAGTACTTC. Translating it yields CASSTGTTYQETQYF.

The chain joins TRBV9 to TRBJ2-2; 11 positions agree with TRBD1. Germline V lookup: CDR1 SGDLS, CDR2 YYNGEE. The CDR3 spans 14 residues. Trimming at V came to 2 bases and at J to 6 bases, leaving 0 bases not matched to a gene. CDR3 loop: CASSVGQGAGELFF. The CDR3 region has the DNA TGTGCCAGCAGCGTGGGACAGGGGGCCGGGGAGCTGTTTTTT.

V and J are TRBV24-1 and TRBJ2-3; D is perhaps TRBD2 (6 bases). Germline CDR1 reads KGHDR; CDR2 reads SFDVKD. Trimming cost V 2 bases and J 2 bases, with 13 bases left between them. This CDR3 spans 16 amino acids. CDR3 DNA: TGTGCCACCAGTGATTCCGGGGGACTCCACACAGATACGCAGTATTTT. Amino acids: CATSDSGGLHTDTQYF.

CDR3 nucleotides: TGTGCCAGCAGCCCCCAGGTTGGGGGGGAGACCCAGTACTTC. Amino acid sequence: CASSPQVGGETQYF. The gene calls are TRBV7-2 and TRBJ2-5, with D perhaps matching TRBD2 (6 bases). CDR1 is SGHTA and CDR2 is FQGNSA in the germline V gene. The V end was cut by 5 bases, the J end by 5 bases, with 15 bases between. CDR3 size: 14 residues.

The count of this clone is one. The chain has TRBV5-4 and TRBJ2-2; TRBD2 aligns across 10 bases. V shed 4 bases and J 3 bases; nucleotides not matched to a gene: 3. The CDR3 totals 15 residues. Germline V lookup: CDR1 SGHNT, CDR2 YYREEE (reference sequence). The CDR3 loop reads CASSPTSGHTGELFF. CDR3 bases: TGTGCCAGCAGCCCGACTAGCGGGCACACCGGGGAGCTGTTTTTT.

This clone was counted once. This chain uses TRBV20-1 with TRBJ1-1, with D hard to call. V lost 3 bases to trimming and J lost 4 bases, with 12 bases between them. Germline CDR1 DFQATT, CDR2 SNEGSKA (reference sequence). This CDR3 comprises 13 residues. The CDR3 here is CSASGSFGTEAFF. CDR3 sequence (DNA): TGCAGTGCTAGTGGGTCTTTCGGCACTGAAGCTTTCTTT.

V gene TRBV29-1 combines with J gene TRBJ2-3, with 7 bases identical to TRBD1. The J segment lost 1 base and the V segment lost 3 bases, leaving 4 bases of the junction unmatched. Per the germline V gene, CDR1 is SQVTM and CDR2 is ANQGSEA. This CDR3 has 14 amino acids. CDR3 sequence reads: CSVDDGQGTDTQYF. For the CDR3, the DNA is TGCAGCGTTGACGATGGACAGGGCACAGATACGCAGTATTTT.

V and J are TRBV5-1 and TRBJ2-1, with 7 nucleotides matching TRBD2. Germline lookup yields CDR1 SGHRS and CDR2 YFSETQ. Trimming at V came to 0 bases and at J to 2 bases, leaving 5 bases not matched to a gene. The length of the CDR3 is 16 residues. CDR3 protein: CASSLGGGRAYNEQFF. The CDR3, as DNA: TGCGCCAGCAGCTTGGGCGGGGGACGGGCCTACAATGAGCAGTTCTTC.

Comments on this clone: Other nucleotide sequences in the sample specify the same CDR3. J is TRBJ1-1 and V is TRBV28; no definite D call. CDR1 and CDR2 (germline): MDHEN, SYDVKM. Deletions cut 3 bases from V and 2 bases from J, with 4 bases between. This CDR3 is built from 12 residues. The CDR3 here is CASSFRNTEAFF. CDR3 nucleotides: TGTGCCAGCAGTTTCAGAAACACTGAAGCTTTCTTT.

The rearrangement uses TRBV7-2 and TRBJ2-2, with 7 bases fitting TRBD1. CDR1 and CDR2 from the germline V gene are SGHTA and FQGNSA. This CDR3 has 16 amino acids. The V segment lost 4 bases and the J segment 0 bases; nucleotides outside the gene matches: 5. CDR3 amino acids: CASSWNRGPNTGELFF. CDR3 DNA: TGTGCCAGCAGCTGGAACAGGGGCCCGAACACCGGGGAGCTGTTTTTT. The whole variable domain, filled in from reference TRBV7-2 and TRBJ2-2, reads GAGVSQSPSNKVTEKGKDVELRCDPISGHTALYWYRQSLGQGLEFLIYFQGNSAPDKSGLPSDRFSAERTGGSVSTLTIQRTQQEDSAVYLCASSWNRGPNTGELFFGEGSRLTVL.

This clone came up a few times. The chain is built from TRBV15 and TRBJ2-2, with 8 nucleotides matching TRBD1. Trimming took 0 bases from V and 3 from J; bases not matched to a gene: 9. The CDR3 extends over 18 amino acids. Germline CDR1 is LNHNV and CDR2 is YYDKDF (reference sequence). CDR3: CATSRDPQGAADTGELFF. Written as DNA, the CDR3 is TGTGCCACCAGCAGAGACCCCCAGGGGGCGGCGGACACCGGGGAGCTGTTTTTT.

The chain has TRBV6-5 and TRBJ1-2; the match to TRBD1 covers 7 bases. The ends lost 0 bases at V and 8 bases at J; junction bases unmatched: 9. The CDR3 is 15 residues long. Germline CDR1 MNHEY, CDR2 SVGAGI. The chain's CDR3 is CASSYSTYGTAGYTF. CDR3 in DNA: TGTGCCAGCAGTTACTCGACCTATGGGACAGCGGGCTACACCTTC.

This chain uses TRBV9 with TRBJ2-1, with a tentative D call TRBD2 (5 bases). Germline CDR1 SGDLS, CDR2 YYNGEE. This CDR3 region has 13 residues. Trimming took off 0 bases at V and 6 bases at J, with 7 bases between the two ends. CDR3 protein: CASSVGLFNEQFF. The CDR3 bases are TGTGCCAGCAGCGTAGGACTATTCAATGAGCAGTTCTTC.

The chain links TRBV30 to TRBJ1-1; 7 nucleotides line up with TRBD1. The V segment lost 4 bases and the J segment 6 bases; nucleotides outside the gene matches: 5. The CDR3 runs 12 residues. Germline V CDR1 and CDR2: GTSNPN, SVGIG (reference sequence). This CDR3 reads CAWTTGVAEAFF. DNA of the CDR3: TGTGCCTGGACTACAGGGGTCGCTGAAGCTTTCTTT.

The rearrangement joins TRBV7-2 to TRBJ2-3; possible D gene TRBD1, 6 bases. Trimming removed 8 bases from V and 5 bases from J, with 14 bases in between. CDR1 is SGHTA, CDR2 FQGNSA, per germline. This CDR3 region has 13 residues. The CDR3 DNA reads as TGTGCCAGCGGTCGGACAGTTCAAGATACGCAGTATTTT. This codes for CASGRTVQDTQYF.

The chain is built from TRBV3-1 (or the pseudogene TRBV3-2) and TRBJ2-7; a weak D match, TRBD2 (5 bases). The length of the CDR3 is 13 residues. Trimming removed 1 base at V and 6 bases at J, with 10 bases between. Germline V lookup: CDR1 LGHDT, CDR2 YNNKEL (reference sequence). The CDR3 nucleotides read TGTGCCAGCAGCCAAGGGGAGCCTCGCGAGCAGTACTTC. Amino acid sequence: CASSQGEPREQYF.

The CDR3 here is CAAYRDSNEQYV. In DNA, the CDR3 is TGTGCCGCCTACAGGGATTCCAACGAGCAGTACGTC. The V and J genes are TRBV19 and TRBJ2-7; tentatively, D is TRBD1 (6 bases). Trimming removed 11 bases from V and 5 bases from J, with 16 bases in between. Looked up from germline, CDR1 is LNHDA and CDR2 is SQIVND (reference sequence). The CDR3 totals 12 residues.

CDR3 in amino acids: CASSKGQGSEKLFF. DNA for the CDR3: TGTGCCAGCAGCAAGGGACAGGGGAGTGAAAAACTGTTTTTT. The rearrangement links TRBV7-9 to TRBJ1-4, with 10 bases that match TRBD1. Per germline, CDR1 SEHNR and CDR2 FQNEAQ (reference sequence). This CDR3 is built from 14 residues. The junction had 4 bases not matched to a gene; V was cut back by 5 bases and J by 7 bases.

The chain carries TRBV18 and TRBJ2-3; TRBD1 is a possible D gene (5 bases). V lost 1 base, J lost 2 bases, and 22 bases lay in between. Germline-derived CDR1 and CDR2 are KGHSH and LQKENI. CDR3 size: 19 residues. Written as DNA, the CDR3 is TGTGCCAGCTCACCACAAGGAACAGGCCGGACCCCCGCCACAGATACGCAGTATTTT. Translating gives CASSPQGTGRTPATDTQYF.

The chain is built from TRBV5-6 and TRBJ2-7, with 12 bases lining up with TRBD1. The CDR3 covers 15 residues. Germline V gene lookup returns CDR1 SGHDT and CDR2 YYEEEE. V lost 2 bases, J lost 7 bases, and 7 bases stayed unmatched. The DNA for the CDR3 is TGTGCCAGCAGCTTAACCGGGACAGGGGGCCTTGAGCAGTACTTC. Translation: CASSLTGTGGLEQYF.

The chain links TRBV27 to TRBJ1-1; D not certain. In germline, CDR1 is MNHEY, CDR2 SMNVEV (reference sequence). This CDR3 is built from 13 residues. Trimming left V 6 bases short and J 7 bases short, with 15 bases between. The CDR3 spells CASSDLGEFEAFF. The CDR3 coding sequence is TGTGCCAGCAGCGACCTAGGAGAATTTGAAGCTTTCTTT.

This clone was counted a single time. The chain joins TRBV21-1 to TRBJ2-7; the table's TRBD1 call for D was not verified on the DNA. TRBV21-1 is labeled a pseudogene. The CDR3 consists of 17 residues. The CDR3 region has the DNA TGTGCCAGCAGCAAAGGGGGGGACAGGGTTGGAAACTACGAGCAGTACGTC. Translated: CASSKGGDRVGNYEQYV.

The rearrangement links TRBV6-6 to TRBJ1-1, with no clear D. The CDR3 runs 12 residues. V gave up 0 bases and J gave up 4 bases, with 3 bases separating them. Looked up from germline, CDR1 is MNHNY and CDR2 is SVGAGI (reference sequence). DNA for the CDR3: TGTGCCAGCAGTTACTCGGCCACTGAAGCTTTCTTT. Amino acid sequence: CASSYSATEAFF.

The chain couples TRBV2 to TRBJ2-7; 11 bases are shared with TRBD2. The germline gives CDR1 SNHLY, CDR2 FYNNEI. This CDR3 has 16 residues. V lost 0 bases, J lost 3 bases, and 4 bases stayed unmatched. CDR3 in DNA: TGTGCCAGCAGTGAAGCGGGTAGCGGGGGGGACTACGAGCAGTACTTC. It specifies CASSEAGSGGDYEQYF.